Below are 21 T cell receptor beta chains sequenced from a single sample in a study of T cells after yellow fever vaccination. TCRdb called the 5' RACE reads again in MiXCR, with one record for every CDR3 protein. Among approximately 550,000 distinct CDR3 sequences, 19% were seen once, and the ten largest hold roughly an eighth. Sequenced material: PBMCs, taken 15 days after the yellow fever booster vaccination. The receptors stem from a man aged 25-40 years who received the YFV17D yellow fever vaccine.

The chain couples TRBV20-1 to TRBJ2-1, with D maybe TRBD2 (6 bases). This CDR3 is built from 12 residues. Germline lookup yields CDR1 DFQATT and CDR2 SNEGSKA (reference sequence). V was pared by 3 bases and J by 7 bases, with 10 bases between. The CDR3 sequence: CSASGRWNEQFF. The DNA of the CDR3 is TGCAGTGCTAGCGGGAGATGGAATGAGCAGTTCTTC.

This clonotype was counted only a few times. The chain carries TRBV7-6 and TRBJ2-2; 14 bases line up with TRBD2. Germline V gene lookup returns CDR1 SGHVS and CDR2 FNYEAQ. The V segment lost 5 bases and the J segment 1 base; nucleotides outside the gene matches: 15. The CDR3 has 21 amino acids. The DNA of the CDR3 is TGTGCCAGCAGCCACCGGGGACTAGCGGGAGTATCGAAGGGGAACACCGGGGAGCTGTTTTTT. Protein: CASSHRGLAGVSKGNTGELFF. Full variable domain (rest looked up from reference TRBV7-6 and TRBJ2-2): GAGVSQSPRYKVTKRGQDVALRCDPISGHVSLYWYRQALGQGPEFLTYFNYEAQQDKSGLPNDRFSAERPEGSISTLTIQRTEQRDSAMYRCASSHRGLAGVSKGNTGELFFGEGSRLTVL.

This clonotype was detected a few times. The chain carries TRBV4-3 and TRBJ1-1, with a weak D call TRBD1 (5 bases). The length of the CDR3 is 14 residues. Per germline, CDR1 LGHNA and CDR2 YSLEER. The V and J ends lost 4 bases and 0 bases respectively, with 9 bases between them. The CDR3, as DNA: TGCGCCAGCAGCCCAGAGGGGTTGAACACTGAAGCTTTCTTT. It specifies CASSPEGLNTEAFF.

The sample holds one count of this clonotype. J is TRBJ1-1 and V is TRBV9; 9 bases match TRBD1. The V gene end was trimmed by 4 bases and the J gene end by 4 bases; junction bases not matched to a gene: 8. Germline V gene data show CDR1 as SGDLS and CDR2 as YYNGEE. This CDR3 has 15 amino acids. Written as DNA, the CDR3 is TGTGCCAGCAGCTTTGGACAGGGGAGGGGCACTGAAGCTTTCTTT. This gives the protein CASSFGQGRGTEAFF.

Here the CDR3 reads CASSTPRDRGYEQYF. Written as DNA, the CDR3 is TGTGCCAGCTCCACACCCCGGGACAGGGGTTACGAGCAGTACTTC. The gene calls are TRBV27 and TRBJ2-7, with 10 bases lining up with TRBD1. There are 15 residues in the CDR3. The ends lost 8 bases at V and 4 bases at J; junction bases unmatched: 11. Germline lookup yields CDR1 MNHEY and CDR2 SMNVEV (reference sequence).

This clonotype was counted between two and nine times. The CDR3 spells CASSPYTEAFF. The DNA for the CDR3 is TGTGCCAGCAGCCCTTACACTGAAGCTTTCTTT. The V gene is TRBV7-9, the J gene TRBJ1-1; D uncertain. The length of the CDR3 is 11 residues. Per the germline V gene, CDR1 is SEHNR and CDR2 is FQNEAQ (reference sequence). Trimming cost V 5 bases and J 3 bases, with 4 bases left between them.

V usage is TRBV11-2 and J usage is TRBJ2-7, with no clear D. Germline CDR1 reads SGHAT; CDR2 reads FQNNGV. The CDR3 loop spans 13 amino acids. V was cut by 5 bases and J by 7 bases, with 15 bases left in between. The CDR3 sequence is CASSRNSVGEQYF. As DNA, the CDR3 is TGTGCCAGCAGCCGGAATTCGGTTGGAGAGCAGTACTTC.

The chain is built from TRBV6-2 or TRBV6-3 and TRBJ2-7, with D maybe TRBD2 (5 bases). Germline CDR1 is MNHEY and CDR2 is SVGEGT. The CDR3 covers 13 residues. Trimming left V 0 bases short and J 6 bases short, with 9 bases between. DNA of the CDR3: TGTGCCAGCAGTTACTCGGGGAGAAGCGAGCAGTACTTC. Translated, it gives CASSYSGRSEQYF.

The chain recombines TRBV20-1 with TRBJ2-4; the D gene could be TRBD1 or TRBD2 (5 bases each). This CDR3 region has 13 residues. Per the germline V gene, CDR1 is DFQATT and CDR2 is SNEGSKA (reference sequence). CDR3 in amino acids: CSAERTGGNIQYF. CDR3 nucleotides: TGCAGCGCGGAGAGGACTGGGGGAAACATTCAGTACTTC.

The chain is built from TRBV11-2 and TRBJ2-7; TRBD2 matches at 7 bases. Trimming removed 0 bases from V and 7 bases from J; junction bases left unmatched: 6. The germline gives CDR1 SGHAT, CDR2 FQNNGV. This CDR3 is built from 14 residues. This CDR3 reads CASSLDPMGGEQYF. CDR3 DNA sequence: TGTGCCAGCAGCTTAGATCCGATGGGGGGGGAGCAGTACTTC.

This clonotype showed up many times. The J gene is TRBJ2-1, the V gene TRBV12-3 or TRBV12-4, with D hard to call. V shed 6 bases and J shed 7 bases, with 13 bases lying between them. This CDR3 spans 13 amino acids. CDR3 protein: CASRPHRSNEQFF. The DNA of the CDR3 is TGTGCCAGCAGGCCCCATCGGTCTAATGAGCAGTTCTTC.

This clonotype was seen only a few times. V gene TRBV10-3 combines with J gene TRBJ2-2, with 10 bases identical to TRBD2. With 6 bases clipped from V and 6 bases from J, the junction kept 7 bases outside the gene matches. The germline V gene encodes CDR1 ENHRY and CDR2 SYGVKD. There are 15 residues in the CDR3. DNA for the CDR3: TGTGCCATCAGCTCTAGCGGGAGTATCGCCGGGGAGCTGTTTTTT. Amino acids: CAISSSGSIAGELFF.

Only a few counts were recorded for this clonotype. This chain uses TRBV2 with TRBJ1-2, with a weak D call TRBD1 (5 bases). CDR1 is SNHLY, CDR2 FYNNEI, per germline. The CDR3 is 13 amino acids. Trimming shortened V by 8 bases and J by 3 bases, and 13 bases separated the two germline ends. CDR3 amino acids: CASAGVVDYGYTF. CDR3 nucleotides: TGTGCCAGCGCGGGGGTCGTGGACTATGGCTACACCTTC.

The chain links TRBV4-1 to TRBJ2-2; no reliable D call. V lost 0 bases and J lost 7, with 9 bases in between. This CDR3 region has 14 residues. CDR1 is MGHRA, CDR2 YSYEKL, per germline. The CDR3 loop is CASSQDLLGGELFF. The CDR3 DNA reads as TGCGCCAGCAGCCAAGATCTGTTAGGCGGGGAGCTGTTTTTT.

The chain is built from TRBV6-5 and TRBJ2-2, with 8 bases that match TRBD2. The V gene's germline CDR1 is MNHEY and CDR2 SVGAGI. This CDR3 has 17 amino acids. V trimming: 0 bases; J trimming: 4 bases; junction bases outside the gene matches: 7. The CDR3 nucleotides are TGTGCCAGCAGTTACTCAGCGGGGGCGCACGGCACCGGGGAGCTGTTTTTT. This codes for CASSYSAGAHGTGELFF.

In its sample, this clonotype was seen once. The V gene is TRBV7-2, the J gene TRBJ2-7; 12 positions match TRBD1. Unmatched junction bases numbered 3, after V lost 1 base and J lost 5 bases. Germline V CDR1 and CDR2: SGHTA, FQGNSA. The CDR3 covers 15 residues. The CDR3 loop reads CASSLDGTGGDEQYF. CDR3 sequence (DNA): TGTGCCAGCAGCTTAGACGGGACAGGGGGCGACGAGCAGTACTTC.

This chain uses TRBV7-2 with TRBJ1-4; D may be TRBD1 (5 bases). The germline CDR1 and CDR2 sequences are SGHTA and FQGNSA. This CDR3 is built from 14 residues. Trimming removed 5 bases from V and 8 bases from J, with 15 bases in between. The CDR3, as DNA: TGTGCCAGCAGCCTAGGGGTCGGGCGGGAAAAACTGTTTTTT. Translating gives CASSLGVGREKLFF.

V gene TRBV4-3 combines with J gene TRBJ2-7; weak D call: TRBD2 (5 bases). Germline lookup yields CDR1 LGHNA and CDR2 YSLEER. The CDR3 covers 16 residues. The V end lost 0 bases, the J end lost 5 bases, and 17 bases lay between the germline ends. The CDR3 DNA reads TGCGCCAGCAGCCAAGAAGGGCTAGCCAACGTAGACGAGCAGTACTTC. Its translation is CASSQEGLANVDEQYF.

The chain uses TRBV24-1 and TRBJ1-1, with TRBD1 identical over 8 bases. The CDR3 loop spans 13 amino acids. CDR1 KGHDR and CDR2 SFDVKD come from the germline V gene. After removal of 8 bases from V and 4 bases from J, the junction contained 5 bases not matched to a gene. DNA for the CDR3: TGTGCCACCAACTCCGGGACAGGCACTGAAGCTTTCTTT. Protein: CATNSGTGTEAFF.

This clonotype came up a few times. V gene TRBV14 combines with J gene TRBJ2-1, with D possibly being TRBD2 (7 bases). The CDR3 is 16 residues long. Trimming stripped 1 base from V and 9 bases from J, with 19 bases between. Germline CDR1 reads SGHDN; CDR2 reads FVKESK. The CDR3 region is CASSQVGAGVRGEQFF. In DNA, the CDR3 is TGTGCCAGCAGCCAAGTGGGGGCGGGAGTTCGTGGTGAGCAGTTCTTC. Full variable domain (missing parts from reference TRBV14 and TRBJ2-1): EAGVTQFPSHSVIEKGQTVTLRCDPISGHDNLYWYRRVMGKEIKFLLHFVKESKQDESGMPNNRFLAERTGGTYSTLKVQPAELEDSGVYFCASSQVGAGVRGEQFFGPGTRLTVL.

The chain links TRBV7-2 to TRBJ2-1; 11 bases are a match to TRBD2. The CDR3 consists of 16 residues. Germline CDR1 and CDR2: SGHTA and FQGNSA. J lost 7 bases, V lost 4 bases, and 9 bases had no gene match. CDR3 protein: CASSWTGTSGWNEQFF. The CDR3 DNA reads as TGTGCCAGCAGCTGGACCGGGACTAGCGGATGGAATGAGCAGTTCTTC.